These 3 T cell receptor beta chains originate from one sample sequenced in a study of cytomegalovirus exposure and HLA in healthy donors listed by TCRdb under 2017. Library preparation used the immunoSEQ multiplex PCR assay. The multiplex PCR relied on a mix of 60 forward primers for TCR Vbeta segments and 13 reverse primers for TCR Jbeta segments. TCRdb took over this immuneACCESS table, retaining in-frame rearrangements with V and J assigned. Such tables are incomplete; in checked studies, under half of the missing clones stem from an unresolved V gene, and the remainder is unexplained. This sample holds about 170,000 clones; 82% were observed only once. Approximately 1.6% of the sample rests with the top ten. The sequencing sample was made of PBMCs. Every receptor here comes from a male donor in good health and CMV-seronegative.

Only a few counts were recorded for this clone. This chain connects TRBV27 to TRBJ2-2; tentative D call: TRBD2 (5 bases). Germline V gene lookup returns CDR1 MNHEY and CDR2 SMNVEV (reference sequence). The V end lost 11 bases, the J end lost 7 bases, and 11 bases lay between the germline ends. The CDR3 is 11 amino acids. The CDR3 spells CAPKRSGELFF. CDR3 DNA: TGTGCCCCTAAGCGGAGCGGGGAGCTGTTTTTT.

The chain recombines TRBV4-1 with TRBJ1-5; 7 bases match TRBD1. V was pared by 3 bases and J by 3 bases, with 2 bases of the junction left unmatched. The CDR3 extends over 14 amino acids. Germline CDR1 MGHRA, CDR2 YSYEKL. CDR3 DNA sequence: TGCGCCAGCAGCCAGGGACAGAACAATCAGCCCCAGCATTTT. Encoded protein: CASSQGQNNQPQHF.

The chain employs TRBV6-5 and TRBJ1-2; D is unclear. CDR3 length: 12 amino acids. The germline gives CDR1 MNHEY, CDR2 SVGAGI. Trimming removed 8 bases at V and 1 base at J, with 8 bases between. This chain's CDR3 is CASLQFNYGYTF. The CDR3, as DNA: TGTGCCAGCTTACAGTTTAACTATGGCTACACCTTC.